Following are 14 T cell receptor beta chains from one sample sequenced in a study of human T cells and chemical hapten exposure. TCRdb processed the RACE reads anew with MiXCR; each CDR3 protein has one entry. This table holds some 87,000 distinct CDR3 sequences, under 13% found once. Documented time point: patch test 1, 2 weeks after DPC sensitization. The treatment is: therapeutic diphenylcyclopropenone sensitization with weekly scalp DPC. The material was whole blood, obtained in connection with sensitization to the hapten diphenylcyclopropenone (DPC). Every receptor here comes from a woman aged 50 to 60 with alopecia areata. Some clones in this sample may be carry-over from other donors' samples.

This clonotype was counted ten times or more. The chain links TRBV5-1 to TRBJ2-3; D may be TRBD2 (6 bases). The germline V gene encodes CDR1 SGHRS and CDR2 YFSETQ. V lost 2 bases, J lost 2 bases, and 9 bases lay in between. This CDR3 is built from 14 residues. The CDR3 loop reads CASSFGGVTDTQYF. The DNA for the CDR3 is TGCGCCAGCAGCTTCGGCGGGGTCACAGATACGCAGTATTTT.

The chain links TRBV28 to TRBJ2-7; D remains ambiguous. V was cut by 1 base and J by 9 bases, with 10 bases left in between. CDR1 and CDR2 (germline): MDHEN, SYDVKM. This CDR3 has 12 amino acids. The CDR3, as DNA: TGTGCCAGCAGTTTATCCCCCCAGGTGCAGTACTTC. It encodes CASSLSPQVQYF. Variable domain in full (rest from reference TRBV28 and TRBJ2-7): DVKVTQSSRYLVKRTGEKVFLECVQDMDHENMFWYRQDPGLGLRLIYFSYDVKMKEKGDIPEGYSVSREKKERFSLILESASTNQTSMYLCASSLSPQVQYFGPGTRLTVT.

This clonotype was observed at least ten times. The V gene is TRBV12-3 or TRBV12-4, the J gene TRBJ2-1; the match to TRBD2 covers 11 bases. The CDR3 runs to 18 residues. The V gene end was trimmed by 6 bases and the J gene end by 1 base; junction bases not matched to a gene: 11. CDR3: CASRPNPGLAASYNEQFF. In DNA, the CDR3 is TGTGCCAGCAGGCCTAACCCGGGACTAGCGGCTTCCTACAATGAGCAGTTCTTC.

The chain carries TRBV4-2 and TRBJ2-5, with D perhaps given as TRBD1 or TRBD2 (5 bases each). In germline, CDR1 is LGHNA, CDR2 YNFKEQ. V dropped 4 bases and J dropped 7 bases, with 13 bases sitting between them. This CDR3 is built from 13 residues. CDR3 loop: CASSRDFGATQYF. The CDR3 region has the DNA TGTGCCAGCAGCCGAGACTTCGGGGCGACCCAGTACTTC.

This clonotype was counted at least ten times. For the CDR3, the DNA is TGTGCCAGCAGTTCCGTCACAGATACGCAGTATTTT. The encoded protein is CASSSVTDTQYF. The chain combines TRBV6-2 or TRBV6-3 with TRBJ2-3; D is ambiguous. V was trimmed by 4 bases and J by 2 bases, leaving 4 bases between them. CDR3 length: 12 amino acids. Looked up from germline, CDR1 is MNHEY and CDR2 is SVGEGT.

The CDR3 reads CASSESLSTGGSSTDTQYF. The CDR3 DNA reads as TGTGCCAGCAGTGAAAGTCTATCCACGGGGGGTTCTAGCACAGATACGCAGTATTTT. The V call is TRBV6-1, the J call TRBJ2-3, with 7 bases identical to TRBD2. V shed 2 bases, J shed 0 bases, and the junction held 14 bases outside the gene matches. Germline V CDR1 and CDR2: MNHNS, SASEGT. The CDR3 totals 19 residues.

Only a few counts were recorded for this clonotype. The rearrangement uses TRBV28 and TRBJ2-3; D may be TRBD1 (6 bases). In germline, CDR1 is MDHEN, CDR2 SYDVKM. The CDR3 consists of 14 residues. V lost 6 bases to trimming and J lost 8 bases, with 18 bases between them. The CDR3 sequence: CASSPPPTGRTQYF. The CDR3 coding sequence is TGTGCCAGCAGCCCCCCCCCCACAGGGCGTACGCAGTATTTT.

This clonotype was seen more than once but under ten times. V is TRBV7-6 and J is TRBJ2-1; D is possibly TRBD1 (5 bases). Germline values: CDR1 SGHVS, CDR2 FNYEAQ. The CDR3 loop spans 13 amino acids. V lost 5 bases and J lost 7, with 12 bases in between. The CDR3 region has the DNA TGTGCCAGCAGCACCTCCAGGGAAAATGAGCAGTTCTTC. Translated, it gives CASSTSRENEQFF.

Only a few counts were recorded for this clonotype. The genes are TRBV6-6 and TRBJ1-6, with 10 bases that match TRBD1. The CDR3 covers 21 residues. J lost 0 bases, V lost 4 bases, and 15 bases had no gene match. The germline V gene encodes CDR1 MNHNY and CDR2 SVGAGI (reference sequence). The CDR3 reads CASSSVTGTGAASSYNSPLHF. In nucleotides, the CDR3 is TGTGCCAGCAGTTCGGTCACCGGGACAGGGGCCGCGAGCTCCTATAATTCACCCCTCCACTTT.

This clonotype was seen many times. V gene TRBV10-2 combines with J gene TRBJ2-7; D possibly uses TRBD1 or TRBD2 (6 bases each). CDR1 and CDR2 (germline): WSHSY, SAAADI. The V and J ends lost 5 bases and 6 bases respectively, with 8 bases between them. The CDR3 spans 11 residues. The CDR3 coding sequence is TGCGCCAGCAGTCGGGGGCTCGAGCAGTACTTC. Protein: CASSRGLEQYF.

This clonotype was seen ten or more times. The chain links TRBV21-1 to TRBJ2-7. TRBV21-1 is noted as a pseudogene. This CDR3 spans 15 amino acids. This chain's CDR3 is CASSKAGSEPYEQYF. The CDR3 DNA reads as TGTGCCAGCAGCAAAGCCGGCAGTGAACCCTACGAGCAGTACTTC.

This clonotype was counted ten times or more. This chain joins TRBV4-3 and TRBJ2-7, with 12 bases aligning to TRBD2. Germline V gives CDR1 LGHNA, CDR2 YSLEER. J gave up 3 bases and V 0 bases, and 6 bases lay outside the gene matches. The CDR3 runs to 17 residues. The CDR3 DNA follows: TGCGCCAGCAGCCAAGAACTAGCGGGAGGAGCTAGCTACGAGCAGTACTTC. It specifies CASSQELAGGASYEQYF.

This chain links TRBV29-1 with TRBJ1-1; no reliable D call. The V end lost 7 bases, the J end lost 2 bases, and 14 bases lay between the germline ends. CDR3 length equals 13 residues. CDR1 SQVTM and CDR2 ANQGSEA come from the germline V gene. CDR3 nucleotide sequence: TGCAGCGGAGCTCCGGCCTTTAACACTGAAGCTTTCTTT. Amino acid sequence: CSGAPAFNTEAFF.

The chain carries TRBV10-2 and TRBJ2-5, with D tentatively TRBD1 (6 bases). The CDR3 is 12 residues long. Per the germline V gene, CDR1 is WSHSY and CDR2 is SAAADI. The germline V and J ends were trimmed by 2 bases and 6 bases, with 7 bases remaining between them. Here the CDR3 DNA reads TGCGCCAGCAGTGAGGGGGGCCAGACCCAGTACTTC. It specifies CASSEGGQTQYF.